These T cell receptor beta chains were read from a single sample in a study of metastatic and nonmetastatic thyroid tumors. With MiXCR, TCRdb called clones anew from the PCR reads. The sample lists 34,000 or so clones; about 40% were seen once. The source material was tumor tissue. Source of these receptors: a female donor with papillary thyroid cancer or a benign thyroid nodule (not recorded which). Some clones in this sample may be carry-over from other donors' samples. Each CDR3 is given with its conserved first and last residue. Each record gives: V gene, J gene, CDR3 protein.

TRBV27	TRBJ1-1	CASSNRGGTEAFF
TRBV19	TRBJ1-5	CASSNTQGAQHF
TRBV6-5	TRBJ1-1	CASSYSLGNTEAFF
TRBV28	TRBJ1-6	CASRWRGTGNSPLHF
TRBV3-1	TRBJ2-1	CASSLGLAGRNEQFF
TRBV30	TRBJ2-1	CAGSFSFTNEQFF
TRBV28	TRBJ2-2	CASTIGGRGTGELFF
TRBV6-1	TRBJ1-2	CASSPGHYNYGYTF
TRBV7-3	TRBJ1-3	CASGSRRLNRGGNTIYF
TRBV27	TRBJ1-3	CASISSGNTIYF